This T cell receptor beta chain is from a study of technical replicates of blood from a handful of donors. CDR3 length: 18 amino acids. The V end lost 0 bases, the J end lost 2 bases, and 20 bases lay between the germline ends. The germline CDR1 and CDR2 sequences are SGHRS and YFSETQ. Data came from immunoSEQ multiplex PCR; TCRdb stores just in-frame clones and leaves some out. The table lists some 13,000 clones, approximately 84% of them singletons. This sequence was found in a human donor in good health. The chain combines TRBV5-1 with TRBJ2-5; D is possibly TRBD1 (8 bases). Input material: PBMCs. The CDR3, as DNA: TGCGCCAGCAGCTTGGCTCGGACAGGGTGGGGAGGGCAAGAGACCCAGTACTTC. Translating gives CASSLARTGWGGQETQYF.